This entry lists 17 T cell receptor beta chains sequenced from one sample in a study of T cells in Graves' hyperthyroidism and ophthalmopathy. From RNA transcripts, TCR beta CDR3 regions were amplified. First-round RT-PCR targeting the TCR CDR3 was performed with the HTBI primer set. MiXCR was run by TCRdb on the multiplex PCR reads, yielding one entry per CDR3 protein. The sample gives more than 250,000 distinct CDR3 sequences, roughly 15% of which show up once; under 35% is in the top ten. The sequencing sample was made of blood. Receptors were obtained from a woman aged 45-65 years with Graves' hyperthyroidism that later progressed to Graves' ophthalmopathy.

The chain carries TRBV11-2 and TRBJ1-1; D gene uncertain. This CDR3 spans 12 amino acids. The V and J ends lost 7 bases and 8 bases respectively, with 14 bases between them. Germline V gene sequence: CDR1 SGHAT, CDR2 FQNNGV. The CDR3 DNA reads as TGTGCCAGCACGCACCAAAGAGCAGAAGCTTTCTTT. It translates to CASTHQRAEAFF.

Many counts were recorded for this clonotype. The chain uses TRBV6-6 and TRBJ2-7; TRBD2 aligns across 12 bases. Per germline, CDR1 MNHNY and CDR2 SVGAGI (reference sequence). The CDR3 is 16 amino acids. The junction had 4 bases not matched to a gene; V was cut back by 2 bases and J by 2 bases. CDR3 sequence (DNA): TGTGCCAGCAGTTACCGGGCTAGCGGGAGGGCCTACGAGCAGTACTTC. Its protein is CASSYRASGRAYEQYF.

There are many counts of this clonotype. The chain joins TRBV6-1 to TRBJ2-4; D gene ambiguous. V was clipped by 5 bases and J by 1 base, with 15 bases between them. This CDR3 is built from 16 residues. The germline gives CDR1 MNHNS, CDR2 SASEGT. CDR3 in DNA: TGTGCCAGCAGTTACGCCACCTCCTCGGCCAAAAACATTCAGTACTTC. Protein product: CASSYATSSAKNIQYF.

This clonotype was counted at least ten times. This sequence joins TRBV6-1 and TRBJ1-5; 11 bases are shared with TRBD1. Germline V gene lookup returns CDR1 MNHNS and CDR2 SASEGT. The V and J ends lost 5 bases and 6 bases, in that order; junction bases with no gene match: 6. The CDR3 sequence is 15 residues long. The CDR3 spells CASSPGTGGGQPQHF. The CDR3 nucleotides read TGTGCCAGCAGTCCCGGGACAGGGGGAGGTCAGCCCCAGCATTTT.

Ten or more counts support this clonotype. The chain carries TRBV6-1 and TRBJ2-3; weak D call: TRBD1 (6 bases). Germline loops: CDR1 MNHNS, CDR2 SASEGT. V gave up 5 bases and J gave up 0 bases, with 18 bases separating them. The CDR3 consists of 17 residues. The CDR3 DNA sequence: TGTGCCAGCAGTTATACCTACAGGGAGCGGAGCACAGATACGCAGTATTTT. Translation gives CASSYTYRERSTDTQYF.

This clonotype was counted many times. This chain joins TRBV13 and TRBJ2-1, with 8 bases identical to TRBD2. V shed 8 bases, J shed 4 bases, and the junction held 7 bases outside the gene matches. Per the germline V gene, CDR1 is PRHDT and CDR2 is FYEKMQ (reference sequence). The CDR3 length is 14 residues. Here the CDR3 DNA reads TGTGCCAGCTGGGCTAGCGGGCCTTACAATGAGCAGTTCTTC. Its translation: CASWASGPYNEQFF. The full variable domain, with the rest looked up from reference TRBV13 and TRBJ2-1, is AAGVIQSPRHLIKEKRETATLKCYPIPRHDTVYWYQQGPGQDPQFLISFYEKMQSDKGSIPDRFSAQQFSDYHSELNMSSLELGDSALYFCASWASGPYNEQFFGPGTRLTVL.

This clonotype was found a few times. A much larger clone is a single base away; this may be a read error. V is TRBV5-1 and J is TRBJ1-2; D perhaps matches TRBD1 (6 bases). Germline V gene data show CDR1 as SGHRS and CDR2 as YFSETQ. The CDR3 covers 16 residues. The V and J ends lost 3 bases and 0 bases respectively, with 15 bases between them. The CDR3 here is CASSYGQTLTNYGYTF. The CDR3 region has the DNA TGCGCCAGCAGCTATGGACAGACGCTTACTAACTATGGCTACACCTTC.

This clonotype has at least ten counts. The gene calls are TRBV28 and TRBJ1-2, with TRBD1 as a possible D gene (6 bases). The germline V gene encodes CDR1 MDHEN and CDR2 SYDVKM. The CDR3 consists of 14 residues. Trimming pared 6 bases from V and 7 bases from J, leaving 18 bases between. The CDR3 coding sequence is TGTGCCAGCAGCTTGAAAGGGGACATTTTTGGCTACACCTTC. Translating it yields CASSLKGDIFGYTF.

There are a few counts of this clonotype. The CDR3 reads CASSSGVGNQPQHF. DNA for the CDR3: TGTGCCAGCAGCTCCGGGGTGGGCAATCAGCCCCAGCATTTT. The V and J genes are TRBV9 and TRBJ1-5, with D unclear. V dropped 4 bases and J dropped 2 bases, with 10 bases sitting between them. The CDR3 is 14 amino acids. Germline loops: CDR1 SGDLS, CDR2 YYNGEE.

The chain uses TRBV7-6 and TRBJ1-3; possibly TRBD1 for D (6 bases). Germline V gene data show CDR1 as SGHVS and CDR2 as FNYEAQ. Trimming removed 1 base from V and 4 bases from J, with 14 bases in between. This CDR3 contains 16 residues. CDR3 sequence reads: CASSLVRGRSGNTIYF. Written as DNA, the CDR3 is TGTGCCAGCAGCTTAGTCAGGGGAAGAAGCGGAAACACCATATATTTT.

J is TRBJ1-4 and V is TRBV15; 8 bases are a match to TRBD1. CDR3 length: 15 residues. Germline values: CDR1 LNHNV, CDR2 YYDKDF (reference sequence). V shed 0 bases, J shed 8 bases, and the junction held 5 bases outside the gene matches. The DNA of the CDR3 is TGTGCCACCAGCAGAGACCAGGGGGCGGAGGAAAAACTGTTTTTT. Translating it yields CATSRDQGAEEKLFF.

The table lists this clonotype with many counts. V is TRBV29-1 and J is TRBJ2-5; possible D gene TRBD2, 6 bases. In germline, CDR1 is SQVTM, CDR2 ANQGSEA. CDR3 length equals 14 residues. Trimming cost V 6 bases and J 1 base, with 15 bases left between them. In DNA form, the CDR3 reads TGCAGCGTGCCCCTTAGCGGACCCCAAGAGACCCAGTACTTC. It yields the protein CSVPLSGPQETQYF. Variable domain in full (rest from reference TRBV29-1 and TRBJ2-5): SAVISQKPSRDICQRGTSLTIQCQVDSQVTMMFWYRQQPGQSLTLIATANQGSEATYESGFVIDKFPISRPNLTFSTLTVSNMSPEDSSIYLCSVPLSGPQETQYFGPGTRLLVL.

In this sample, this clonotype turned up many times. The V gene is TRBV28, the J gene TRBJ2-7, with 11 bases lining up with TRBD1. Germline trimming cut 5 bases from V and 5 bases from J; bases unmatched to any gene: 8. Germline assignment: CDR1 MDHEN and CDR2 SYDVKM. This CDR3 has 15 residues. As DNA, the CDR3 is TGTGCCAGCAGTCCCCTTGGACAGGGGGCGAACGAGCAGTACTTC. Its protein is CASSPLGQGANEQYF.

In this sample, this clonotype turned up many times. J is TRBJ2-1 and V is TRBV18; D is uncertain. This CDR3 is 15 amino acids long. Trimming pared 2 bases from V and 7 bases from J, leaving 15 bases between. Germline V gives CDR1 KGHSH, CDR2 LQKENI. The chain's CDR3 is CASSPGIALRNEQFF. For the CDR3, the DNA is TGTGCCAGCTCACCAGGAATAGCATTGAGGAATGAGCAGTTCTTC.

This clonotype was counted only a few times. The rearrangement uses TRBV20-1 and TRBJ2-3; 15 nucleotides align to TRBD2. The ends lost 5 bases at V and 1 base at J; junction bases unmatched: 4. Germline V lookup: CDR1 DFQATT, CDR2 SNEGSKA (reference sequence). The CDR3 covers 16 residues. The CDR3 DNA reads TGCAGTGCTTCCGGGACTAGCGGGAGGCGCACAGATACGCAGTATTTT. Amino acids: CSASGTSGRRTDTQYF.

This clonotype was picked up many times. The chain has TRBV28 and TRBJ2-2; possibly TRBD2 for D (6 bases). Trimming removed 1 base from V and 4 bases from J, with 13 bases in between. Germline CDR1 is MDHEN and CDR2 is SYDVKM. The CDR3 has 16 residues. The CDR3 DNA sequence: TGTGCCAGCAGTTTATCCCCAGGCGGGACCACCGGGGAGCTGTTTTTT. Protein product: CASSLSPGGTTGELFF.

In its sample, this clonotype was seen many times. This chain uses TRBV28 with TRBJ1-5; possible D gene TRBD1, 5 bases. Per the germline V gene, CDR1 is MDHEN and CDR2 is SYDVKM. Trimming stripped 7 bases from V and 2 bases from J, with 12 bases between. CDR3 length: 14 amino acids. This CDR3 reads CASTLGTGNQPQHF. The CDR3 DNA sequence: TGTGCCAGCACCTTGGGGACCGGCAATCAGCCCCAGCATTTT.